This TCR beta chain was documented in a study of blood T cell repertoires in COVID-19. Study as a whole: Acute-phase and convalescent COVID-19 samples originated in the United States, Italy and Spain. PBMCs, B-cell-depleted T cells, or T cells provided the cDNA or gDNA that made up the material.

TCRdb keeps only in-frame clones here, not all; method: immunoSEQ multiplex PCR. The sample holds 200,000 to 300,000 clones, 86% seen once. Germline V gene data show CDR1 as LNHDA and CDR2 as SQIVND (reference sequence). CDR3 length: 17 amino acids. Losses at the gene ends were 5 bases for V and 4 bases for J; bases not matched to a gene: 14. Sequencing input: peripheral blood. The clonotype originates from a woman in her 30s who had recovered from COVID-19. The chain employs TRBV19 and TRBJ1-5; TRBD1 agrees at 7 bases. Here the CDR3 DNA reads TGTGCCAGTAGTGGGGTGACAGGGCCTCAGGGTAATCAGCCCCAGCATTTT. Its protein product is CASSGVTGPQGNQPQHF.